These 18 T cell receptor beta chains share one sample of origin, sequenced in a study of CD8 T cells in Susac syndrome. RNA, at about 0.45 to 1 ug, was reverse transcribed with random hexamers. From the immunoSEQ multiplex PCR reads, TCRdb called clonotypes with MiXCR, one entry per CDR3 protein. Of 250,000 to 300,000 distinct CDR3 sequences listed, over 75% are singletons. The sequencing sample was made of CD8+ T cells from PBMCs. These receptors originate from a human donor with multiple sclerosis.

The gene calls are TRBV25-1 and TRBJ2-2; D is possibly TRBD2 (6 bases). Trimming shortened V by 3 bases and J by 5 bases, and 13 bases separated the two germline ends. Germline V gene sequence: CDR1 MGHDK, CDR2 SYGVNS. The CDR3 is made up of 15 amino acids. This chain's CDR3 is CASSDPGLRTGELFF. DNA for the CDR3: TGTGCCAGCAGTGATCCGGGACTGAGGACCGGGGAGCTGTTTTTT.

The J gene is TRBJ2-7, the V gene TRBV7-9; D perhaps matches TRBD2 (6 bases). Germline CDR1 is SEHNR and CDR2 is FQNEAQ (reference sequence). The CDR3 contains 15 residues. V lost 1 base to trimming and J lost 3 bases, with 13 bases between them. The CDR3 coding sequence is TGTGCCAGCAGCTTAGTTCCGGGAGTCGTCTACGAGCAGTACTTC. Translation: CASSLVPGVVYEQYF. The complete variable domain, with remaining parts taken from reference TRBV7-9 and TRBJ2-7, reads DTGVSQNPRHKITKRGQNVTFRCDPISEHNRLYWYRQTLGQGPEFLTYFQNEAQLEKSRLLSDRFSAERPKGSFSTLEIQRTEQGDSAMYLCASSLVPGVVYEQYFGPGTRLTVT.

The V and J genes are TRBV2 and TRBJ2-7, with 8 nucleotides matching TRBD2. Looked up from germline, CDR1 is SNHLY and CDR2 is FYNNEI. J gave up 3 bases and V 6 bases, and 10 bases lay outside the gene matches. The CDR3 has 15 residues. CDR3 loop: CASSHSSGANYEQYF. The CDR3 nucleotides read TGTGCCAGCAGCCACAGTAGCGGGGCGAACTACGAGCAGTACTTC. The full variable domain, completed using reference TRBV2 and TRBJ2-7, is EPEVTQTPSHQVTQMGQEVILRCVPISNHLYFYWYRQILGQKVEFLVSFYNNEISEKSEIFDDQFSVERPDGSNFTLKIRSTKLEDSAMYFCASSHSSGANYEQYFGPGTRLTVT.

The chain has TRBV13 and TRBJ1-4; possible D gene TRBD1, 5 bases. Germline V CDR1 and CDR2: PRHDT, FYEKMQ (reference sequence). V was shortened by 0 bases and J by 6 bases, with 17 bases between the two germline ends. The CDR3 is 17 amino acids. The CDR3 sequence: CASSLGQGTRFDEKLFF. DNA for the CDR3: TGTGCCAGCAGCTTAGGCCAGGGAACCCGGTTTGATGAAAAACTGTTTTTT.

The V gene is TRBV7-9, the J gene TRBJ1-4, with a weak D call TRBD1 (5 bases). Trimming removed 4 bases at V and 1 base at J, with 7 bases between. The CDR3 runs 14 residues. CDR1 and CDR2 from the germline V gene are SEHNR and FQNEAQ (reference sequence). CDR3 nucleotides: TGTGCCAGCAGCTCAGGGATAACTAATGAAAAACTGTTTTTT. Protein: CASSSGITNEKLFF. Filled out from reference TRBV7-9 and TRBJ1-4, the complete variable domain reads DTGVSQNPRHKITKRGQNVTFRCDPISEHNRLYWYRQTLGQGPEFLTYFQNEAQLEKSRLLSDRFSAERPKGSFSTLEIQRTEQGDSAMYLCASSSGITNEKLFFGSGTQLSVL.

This chain uses TRBV7-9 with TRBJ1-5, with 7 bases aligning to TRBD1. V shed 5 bases, J shed 4 bases, and the junction held 8 bases outside the gene matches. Germline assignment: CDR1 SEHNR and CDR2 FQNEAQ (reference sequence). The CDR3 covers 15 residues. This chain's CDR3 is CASSNWTGVNQPQHF. The CDR3 region has the DNA TGTGCCAGCAGCAACTGGACAGGAGTTAATCAGCCCCAGCATTTT.

J is TRBJ2-3 and V is TRBV14; TRBD2 matches at 13 bases. V was pared by 4 bases and J by 7 bases, with 8 bases of the junction left unmatched. This CDR3 region has 16 residues. Germline CDR1 is SGHDN and CDR2 is FVKESK. CDR3 nucleotide sequence: TGTGCCAGCAGCCCGCGGACTAGCGGGAGAGGATATACGCAGTATTTT. Translating gives CASSPRTSGRGYTQYF.

The chain recombines TRBV6-2 or TRBV6-3 with TRBJ2-7; D is undetermined. Per germline, CDR1 MNHEY and CDR2 SVGEGT. Trimming removed 6 bases from V and 3 bases from J, with 18 bases in between. The CDR3 covers 15 residues. The CDR3 bases are TGTGCCAGCAGACGCCCCCTAGGGAACCTCTACGAGCAGTACTTC. Amino acids: CASRRPLGNLYEQYF.

The V and J genes are TRBV6-2 or TRBV6-3 and TRBJ1-2, with D uncertain. Germline values: CDR1 MNHEY, CDR2 SVGEGT. This CDR3 is built from 14 residues. Trimming left V 3 bases short and J 1 base short, with 9 bases between. CDR3 sequence: CASSYRPFNYGYTF. The CDR3 nucleotides read TGTGCCAGCAGTTATAGACCCTTTAACTATGGCTACACCTTC.

V usage is TRBV7-9 and J usage is TRBJ1-1; maybe TRBD1 (5 bases). V gave up 5 bases and J gave up 9 bases, with 13 bases separating them. Germline V gives CDR1 SEHNR, CDR2 FQNEAQ (reference sequence). The CDR3 loop spans 12 amino acids. The CDR3: CASSQGLPQAFF. The CDR3, as DNA: TGTGCCAGCAGCCAGGGACTTCCTCAAGCTTTCTTT.

The chain links TRBV29-1 to TRBJ2-3; 8 positions agree with TRBD2. Germline lookup yields CDR1 SQVTM and CDR2 ANQGSEA. J lost 2 bases, V lost 3 bases, and 7 bases had no gene match. CDR3 length equals 15 residues. CDR3: CSVDSLAGNTDTQYF. In nucleotides, the CDR3 is TGCAGCGTTGATAGCCTAGCGGGCAACACAGATACGCAGTATTTT.

CDR3 amino acids: CATSRDLPSFGLFF. The CDR3, as DNA: TGTGCCACCAGCAGGGACCTTCCATCGTTCGGGCTGTTTTTT. This rearrangement joins TRBV15 to TRBJ1-4; D call uncertain. Between the trimmed V and J ends, which lost 3 bases and 14 bases, there was a span of 19 bases. CDR3 length: 14 amino acids. CDR1 and CDR2 (germline): LNHNV, YYDKDF (reference sequence).

The J gene is TRBJ2-2, the V gene TRBV19, with 7 bases fitting TRBD2. CDR1 is LNHDA, CDR2 SQIVND, per germline (reference sequence). V dropped 5 bases and J dropped 3; count of bases not matched to a gene: 12. This CDR3 contains 17 residues. The CDR3 here is CASSPYPAGADTGELFF. The CDR3 bases are TGTGCCAGTAGTCCATACCCGGCGGGAGCGGACACCGGGGAGCTGTTTTTT.

V and J are TRBV11-2 and TRBJ1-1, with D perhaps TRBD1 (5 bases). Germline V gene lookup returns CDR1 SGHAT and CDR2 FQNNGV. Trimming took 6 bases from V and 11 from J, leaving 16 bases between them. There are 12 residues in the CDR3. The CDR3 sequence is CASRGPAPIAFF. Here the CDR3 DNA reads TGTGCCAGCAGGGGACCCGCTCCGATTGCTTTCTTT.

The chain couples TRBV10-2 to TRBJ1-5; TRBD1 agrees at 8 bases. CDR3 size: 15 residues. V lost 2 bases to trimming and J lost 6 bases; unmatched junction nucleotides: 6. Germline CDR1 reads WSHSY; CDR2 reads SAAADI. CDR3 in amino acids: CASSEVAGGGQPQHF. The CDR3, as DNA: TGCGCCAGCAGTGAGGTGGCAGGGGGCGGTCAGCCCCAGCATTTT.

The gene calls are TRBV3-1 and TRBJ2-1, with 8 bases matching TRBD2. Germline trimming cut 0 bases from V and 9 bases from J; bases unmatched to any gene: 7. The CDR3 covers 15 residues. Per germline, CDR1 LGHDT and CDR2 YNNKEL (reference sequence). CDR3 region: CASSQEAGAAGEQFF. As DNA, the CDR3 is TGTGCCAGCAGCCAAGAAGCGGGAGCCGCCGGTGAGCAGTTCTTC.

The rearrangement joins TRBV28 to TRBJ2-2; D possibly corresponds to TRBD2 (6 bases). V was clipped by 3 bases and J by 4 bases, with 12 bases between them. The CDR3 is 15 amino acids. Germline CDR1 MDHEN, CDR2 SYDVKM. The chain's CDR3 is CASSFGGTSTGELFF. CDR3 DNA sequence: TGTGCCAGCAGTTTTGGCGGGACGAGCACCGGGGAGCTGTTTTTT.

The chain is built from TRBV7-6 and TRBJ2-2, with TRBD1 identical over 8 bases. From germline, CDR1 is SGHVS and CDR2 FNYEAQ. J gave up 5 bases and V 2 bases, and 4 bases lay outside the gene matches. This CDR3 contains 15 residues. CDR3 DNA: TGTGCCAGCAGCTTATCGGACAGGGCGACCGGGGAGCTGTTTTTT. As protein: CASSLSDRATGELFF.